This TCR beta chain is drawn from a study of vaccination effects on CD4 cells after COVID-19. Study-wide background: Viral peptide pools were used in the ViraFEST assay to expand antigen-specific CD4+ T cells, and sequencing came afterward. Participants received two doses of either the BNT162b2 or mRNA-1273 vaccine.

Trimming took off 7 bases at V and 4 bases at J, with 13 bases between the two ends. The CDR3 is 14 amino acids. The germline gives CDR1 LNHDA, CDR2 SQIVND (reference sequence). Clones were sequenced by immunoSEQ multiplex PCR, and TCRdb holds only the in-frame ones, with some missing. Seen here are tens of thousands of clones, 60% to 80% observed once, and the top ten hold under 2.5%. This clone appeared a few times. Its antigen is still unknown. Once cultured for about 9 days, the cells underwent separation to obtain CD4+ T cells. It was on days 3 and 7 that half the medium was replaced with IL-2 medium.

V and J are TRBV19 and TRBJ2-2; the D gene could be TRBD1 or TRBD2 (6 bases each). This TCR derives from a human donor who received a COVID-19 vaccine. The sample here was CD4+ T cells from PBMCs cultured without peptide, taken before COVID-19 vaccination. Written as DNA, the CDR3 is TGTGCCAGTACGCCGGGGGCCTCCACCGGGGAGCTGTTTTTT. Protein product: CASTPGASTGELFF. Filled out from reference TRBV19 and TRBJ2-2, the complete variable domain reads DGGITQSPKYLFRKEGQNVTLSCEQNLNHDAMYWYRQDPGQGLRLIYYSQIVNDFQKGDIAEGYSVSREKKESFPLTVTSAQKNPTAFYLCASTPGASTGELFFGEGSRLTVL.